Following are 20 T cell receptor beta chains from one sample sequenced in a study of graft-versus-host responses after intestinal transplantation. Assay used: immunoSEQ multiplex PCR; TCRdb lists only in-frame clones, some missing. Among roughly 62,000 clones listed, 90% to 95% were seen once. Here the sequenced sample was PBMCs, taken approximately four months after intestinal transplantation. The receptors derive from a human patient who received an intestinal transplant, so some T cells may come from the graft donor.

The V call is TRBV6-6, the J call TRBJ2-5, with D perhaps TRBD2 (5 bases). The length of the CDR3 is 13 residues. Germline V gene data show CDR1 as MNHNY and CDR2 as SVGAGI (reference sequence). V lost 2 bases and J 8 bases, leaving 12 bases between the germline ends. Written as DNA, the CDR3 is TGTGCCAGCAGTTACCGGGAAGCAGAAACCCAGTACTTC. It specifies CASSYREAETQYF.

V is TRBV5-4 and J is TRBJ1-2; D is possibly TRBD1 (6 bases). Germline-derived CDR1 and CDR2 are SGHNT and YYREEE (reference sequence). This CDR3 is 14 amino acids long. Trimming left V 0 bases short and J 7 bases short, with 13 bases between. The CDR3 DNA follows: TGTGCCAGCAGCTTGGTGCCAGGGGAGGCTGGCTACACCTTC. It codes for CASSLVPGEAGYTF.

The chain is built from TRBV4-2 and TRBJ1-5, with unresolved D. CDR1 LGHNA and CDR2 YNFKEQ come from the germline V gene. The germline V and J ends were trimmed by 5 bases and 11 bases, with 10 bases remaining between them. This CDR3 spans 11 amino acids. CDR3 amino acids: CASSSAWSQHF. The CDR3 bases are TGTGCCAGCAGCTCAGCCTGGTCCCAGCATTTT.

This sequence joins TRBV23-1 and TRBJ2-5, with D perhaps matching TRBD2 (6 bases). Near its end, the DNA agrees better with TRBJ2-7, so the J call may be wrong. TRBV23-1 qualifies as an ORF whose function is uncertain. The CDR3 runs 16 residues. DNA for the CDR3: TGCGCCAGCAGTGGGGTTGGGGGGACCCATTCCTACGAGCAGTACTTC. This gives the protein CASSGVGGTHSYEQYF.

The DNA of the CDR3 is TGCGCCAGCAGCCCGGGACAGGGGAGCACAGATACGCAGTATTTT. It specifies CASSPGQGSTDTQYF. The rearrangement uses TRBV5-1 and TRBJ2-3; TRBD1 agrees at 10 bases. Germline CDR1 is SGHRS and CDR2 is YFSETQ. J gave up 0 bases and V 4 bases, and 2 bases lay outside the gene matches. The CDR3 sequence is 15 residues long.

The DNA for the CDR3 is TGTGCCAGCAGCGACAACCCTTACCTGGCGGGAGGGTACGAGCAGTACTTC. Its translation: CASSDNPYLAGGYEQYF. V and J are TRBV11-2 and TRBJ2-7, with 9 bases lining up with TRBD2. V was clipped by 5 bases and J by 4 bases; unmatched bases: 15. The germline CDR1 and CDR2 sequences are SGHAT and FQNNGV. There are 17 residues in the CDR3.

CDR3 sequence (DNA): TGTGCCAGTAGCCTGACAGGATCGGGCACTGAAGCTTTCTTT. Its protein product is CASSLTGSGTEAFF. V usage is TRBV19 and J usage is TRBJ1-1; D is perhaps TRBD1 (6 bases). CDR3 length: 14 amino acids. Germline V gene data show CDR1 as LNHDA and CDR2 as SQIVND (reference sequence). Trimming stripped 6 bases from V and 4 bases from J, with 15 bases between. Supplemented by reference TRBV19 and TRBJ1-1, the full variable domain reads DGGITQSPKYLFRKEGQNVTLSCEQNLNHDAMYWYRQDPGQGLRLIYYSQIVNDFQKGDIAEGYSVSREKKESFPLTVTSAQKNPTAFYLCASSLTGSGTEAFFGQGTRLTVV.

This clone was picked up one time. The J gene is TRBJ1-2, the V gene TRBV7-2; 10 bases agree with TRBD1. Per the germline V gene, CDR1 is SGHTA and CDR2 is FQGNSA. V trimming: 2 bases; J trimming: 13 bases; junction bases outside the gene matches: 10. This CDR3 is built from 14 residues. CDR3 in amino acids: CASSLTSGTGEFTF. CDR3 DNA: TGTGCCAGCAGCTTAACTTCGGGGACAGGGGAGTTCACCTTC.

The chain uses TRBV5-8 and TRBJ2-3, with 8 positions matching TRBD1. Per germline, CDR1 SGHTS and CDR2 YDEGEE. The CDR3 covers 14 residues. Unmatched junction bases numbered 3, after V lost 2 bases and J lost 4 bases. CDR3 in DNA: TGTGCCAGCAGCTTAGGACAGGGTGCAGATACGCAGTATTTT. Protein product: CASSLGQGADTQYF.

CDR3: CASTPGNYNEQFF. CDR3 in DNA: TGTGCCAGCACCCCCGGGAACTACAATGAGCAGTTCTTC. This chain joins TRBV28 and TRBJ2-1, with D perhaps matching TRBD2 (5 bases). Germline CDR1 MDHEN, CDR2 SYDVKM. CDR3 length equals 13 residues. Deletions cut 7 bases from V and 3 bases from J, with 10 bases between. Full variable domain (missing parts from reference TRBV28 and TRBJ2-1): DVKVTQSSRYLVKRTGEKVFLECVQDMDHENMFWYRQDPGLGLRLIYFSYDVKMKEKGDIPEGYSVSREKKERFSLILESASTNQTSMYLCASTPGNYNEQFFGPGTRLTVL.

This chain links TRBV5-1 with TRBJ2-3; D is perhaps TRBD2 (6 bases). Trimming took off 5 bases at V and 3 bases at J, with 13 bases between the two ends. CDR3 length: 14 amino acids. Germline CDR1 is SGHRS and CDR2 is YFSETQ. CDR3 bases: TGCGCCAGCAGGGGTGTTGCGGGGACAGATACGCAGTATTTT. Its protein is CASRGVAGTDTQYF.

The gene calls are TRBV28 and TRBJ1-5; D is perhaps TRBD1 (5 bases). The V end was cut by 4 bases, the J end by 5 bases, with 15 bases between. CDR1 is MDHEN and CDR2 is SYDVKM in the germline V gene. The CDR3 contains 15 residues. The CDR3: CASSSYRKTDQPQHF. The DNA for the CDR3 is TGTGCCAGCAGTTCGTACAGGAAAACGGATCAGCCCCAGCATTTT.

J is TRBJ2-1 and V is TRBV19; TRBD2 aligns across 12 bases. Germline CDR1 and CDR2: LNHDA and SQIVND (reference sequence). The CDR3 is 17 amino acids. V was clipped by 2 bases and J by 3 bases; unmatched bases: 5. CDR3 nucleotides: TGTGCCAGTAGTATACTAGCGGGAGGGCCTATCTACAATGAGCAGTTCTTC. Translated: CASSILAGGPIYNEQFF.

The genes are TRBV9 and TRBJ2-1; D could derive from TRBD1 or TRBD2 (5 bases each). Germline V gene sequence: CDR1 SGDLS, CDR2 YYNGEE. This CDR3 region has 14 residues. Deletions cut 2 bases from V and 7 bases from J, with 13 bases between. CDR3 nucleotides: TGTGCCAGCAGCGTCACCGGGAAGGGGAATGAGCAGTTCTTC. Residues: CASSVTGKGNEQFF.

V usage is TRBV5-1 and J usage is TRBJ2-7; 7 nucleotides line up with TRBD2. The CDR3 extends over 14 amino acids. Germline V gives CDR1 SGHRS, CDR2 YFSETQ. J lost 0 bases, V lost 1 base, and 1 base had no gene match. Here the CDR3 reads CASSLWGGSYEQYF. DNA for the CDR3: TGCGCCAGCAGCTTGTGGGGGGGCTCCTACGAGCAGTACTTC.

The chain couples TRBV30 to TRBJ2-3; 11 bases are a match to TRBD2. CDR1 GTSNPN and CDR2 SVGIG come from the germline V gene (reference sequence). This CDR3 has 13 amino acids. J lost 6 bases, V lost 3 bases, and 2 bases had no gene match. The chain's CDR3 is CAWRLAGGDTQYF. The CDR3 DNA reads TGTGCCTGGAGGTTAGCGGGGGGGGATACGCAGTATTTT. Together with reference TRBV30 and TRBJ2-3, the CDR3 gives the full variable domain: SQTIHQWPATLVQPVGSPLSLECTVEGTSNPNLYWYRQAAGRGLQLLFYSVGIGQISSEVPQNLSASRPQDRQFILSSKKLLLSDSGFYLCAWRLAGGDTQYFGPGTRLTVL.

The CDR3 reads CASSGDTGGNTEAFF. The CDR3 coding sequence is TGTGCCAGCAGCGGAGACACAGGGGGAAACACTGAAGCTTTCTTT. The chain carries TRBV28 and TRBJ1-1; TRBD1 matches 8 bases. CDR3 length: 15 residues. Trimming took 6 bases from V and 2 from J; bases not matched to a gene: 8. Germline assignment: CDR1 MDHEN and CDR2 SYDVKM.

V gene TRBV5-4 combines with J gene TRBJ1-5; D gene ambiguous. The CDR3 runs to 12 residues. The V end lost 2 bases, the J end lost 4 bases, and 4 bases lay between the germline ends. Germline lookup yields CDR1 SGHNT and CDR2 YYREEE (reference sequence). The CDR3 is CASSFQNQPQHF. CDR3 bases: TGTGCCAGCAGCTTCCAGAATCAGCCCCAGCATTTT. Full variable domain (rest looked up from reference TRBV5-4 and TRBJ1-5): ETGVTQSPTHLIKTRGQQVTLRCSSQSGHNTVSWYQQALGQGPQFIFQYYREEENGRGNFPPRFSGLQFPNYSSELNVNALELDDSALYLCASSFQNQPQHFGDGTRLSIL.

This chain uses TRBV6-5 with TRBJ2-7; a weak D match, TRBD2 (6 bases). The V and J ends lost 5 bases and 3 bases respectively, with 17 bases between them. Germline loops: CDR1 MNHEY, CDR2 SVGAGI. This CDR3 has 15 amino acids. CDR3 residues: CASSPLGGAHYEQYF. CDR3 sequence (DNA): TGTGCCAGCAGTCCCCTTGGAGGGGCCCACTACGAGCAGTACTTC.

This clone was seen once. V usage is TRBV28 and J usage is TRBJ1-2; possible D gene TRBD1, 5 bases. The germline V gene has CDR1 MDHEN and CDR2 SYDVKM. The V end was cut by 6 bases, the J end by 3 bases, with 17 bases between. CDR3 length equals 15 residues. CDR3: CASSPFWGRDYGYTF. CDR3 sequence (DNA): TGTGCCAGCAGCCCGTTTTGGGGCAGGGACTATGGCTACACCTTC.